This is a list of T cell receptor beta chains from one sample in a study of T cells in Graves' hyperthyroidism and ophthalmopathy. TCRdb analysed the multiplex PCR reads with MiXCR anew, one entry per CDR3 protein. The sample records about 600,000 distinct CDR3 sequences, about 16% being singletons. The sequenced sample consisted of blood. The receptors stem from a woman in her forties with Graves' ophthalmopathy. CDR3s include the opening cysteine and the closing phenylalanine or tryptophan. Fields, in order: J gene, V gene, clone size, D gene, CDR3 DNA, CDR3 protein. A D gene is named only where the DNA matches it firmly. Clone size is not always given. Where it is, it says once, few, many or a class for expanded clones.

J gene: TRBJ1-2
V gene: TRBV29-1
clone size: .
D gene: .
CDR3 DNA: TGCAGCGTTGAATCTCGGGAACTCTATGGCTACACCTTC
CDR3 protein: CSVESRELYGYTF

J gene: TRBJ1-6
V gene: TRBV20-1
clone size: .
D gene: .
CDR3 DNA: TGCAGTGCTAGGAATTTACTAAGGGCAGAGGATTCACCCCTCCACTTT
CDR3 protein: CSARNLLRAEDSPLHF

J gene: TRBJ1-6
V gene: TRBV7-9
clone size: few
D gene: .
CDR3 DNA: TGTGCCAGCAGCTCGGATTCGCCTAATTCACCCCTCCACTTT
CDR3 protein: CASSSDSPNSPLHF

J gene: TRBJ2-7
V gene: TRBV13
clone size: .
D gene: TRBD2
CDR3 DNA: TGTGCCAGCAGCCCGGGGGGAGGGAGCGATGAGCAGTACTTC
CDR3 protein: CASSPGGGSDEQYF

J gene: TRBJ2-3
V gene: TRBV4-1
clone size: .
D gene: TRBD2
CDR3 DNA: TGCGCCAGCAGCCAAACTAGCGGGGCAGATACGCAGTATTTT
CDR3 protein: CASSQTSGADTQYF

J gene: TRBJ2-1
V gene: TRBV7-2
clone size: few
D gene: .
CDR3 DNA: TGTGCCAGCAGCTCAGGGACGCATCAGTTCTTC
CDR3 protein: CASSSGTHQFF

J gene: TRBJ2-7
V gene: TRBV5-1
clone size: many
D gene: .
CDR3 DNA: TGCGCCAGCAGCTTGGGCCAGATCTCCTACGAGCAGTACTTC
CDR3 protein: CASSLGQISYEQYF

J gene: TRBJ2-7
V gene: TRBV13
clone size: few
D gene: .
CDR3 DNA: TGTGCCAGCAGCTTGAGCGGACAGAACTACTACGAGCAGTACTTC
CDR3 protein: CASSLSGQNYYEQYF

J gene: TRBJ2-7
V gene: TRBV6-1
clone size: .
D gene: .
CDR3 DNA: TGTGCCAGCAGCCACCCCTCTGGGGGCGGGAACGAGCAGTACTTC
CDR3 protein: CASSHPSGGGNEQYF

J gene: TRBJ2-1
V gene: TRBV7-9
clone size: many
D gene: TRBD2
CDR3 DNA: TGTGCCAGCAGCCCACGTCGGGAGGGGAACTACAATGAGCAGTTCTTC
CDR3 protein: CASSPRREGNYNEQFF

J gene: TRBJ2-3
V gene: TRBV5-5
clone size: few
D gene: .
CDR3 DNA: TGTGCCAGCAGCTTGGGCCACCTAGCTAGCACAGATACGCAGTATTTT
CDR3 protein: CASSLGHLASTDTQYF

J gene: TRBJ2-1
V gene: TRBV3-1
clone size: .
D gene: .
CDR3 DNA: TGTGCCAGCAGTTCCGGGACTTCCTTCGGGGAGCAGTTCTTC
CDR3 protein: CASSSGTSFGEQFF

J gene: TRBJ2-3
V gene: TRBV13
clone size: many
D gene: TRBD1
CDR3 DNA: TGTGCCAGCAGCCCAGAACAGGGGCCCGGAGATACGCAGTATTTT
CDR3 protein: CASSPEQGPGDTQYF

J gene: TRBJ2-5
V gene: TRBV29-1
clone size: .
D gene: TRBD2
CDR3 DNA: TGCAGCGTATTCGGGGGAGGGGAGACCCAGTACTTC
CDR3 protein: CSVFGGGETQYF

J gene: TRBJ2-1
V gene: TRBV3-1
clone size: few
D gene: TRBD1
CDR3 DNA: TGTGCCAGCAGCCAAACCGGACAGGGGGTGGAGCAGTTCTTC
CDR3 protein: CASSQTGQGVEQFF

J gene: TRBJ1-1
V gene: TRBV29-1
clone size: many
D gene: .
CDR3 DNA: TGCAGTGCCCGAGACACGAACACTGAAGCTTTCTTT
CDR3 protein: CSARDTNTEAFF

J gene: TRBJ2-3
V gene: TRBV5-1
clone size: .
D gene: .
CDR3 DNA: TGCGCCAGCAGCTTGGTAGTCGGAAGCGGACGCACAGATACGCAGTATTTT
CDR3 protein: CASSLVVGSGRTDTQYF

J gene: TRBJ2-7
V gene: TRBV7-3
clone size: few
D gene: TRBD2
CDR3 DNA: TGTGCCAGCAGCCTAGGGGAGTGGACTAGCGGATCCAATGAGCAGTACTTC
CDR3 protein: CASSLGEWTSGSNEQYF

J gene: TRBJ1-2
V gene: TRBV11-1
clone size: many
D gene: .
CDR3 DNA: TGTGCCAGCAGCCCAAAAGTTAACTATGGCTACACCTTC
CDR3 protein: CASSPKVNYGYTF

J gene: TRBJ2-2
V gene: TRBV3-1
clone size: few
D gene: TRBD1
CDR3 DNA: TGTGCCAGCAGCCAAGTGGGACAGATTTTCACCGGGGAGCTGTTTTTT
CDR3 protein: CASSQVGQIFTGELFF

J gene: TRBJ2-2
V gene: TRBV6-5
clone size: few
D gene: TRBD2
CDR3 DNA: TGTGCCAGCAGTTCCAGCGGGGGGGGGACCGGGGAGCTGTTTTTT
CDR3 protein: CASSSSGGGTGELFF

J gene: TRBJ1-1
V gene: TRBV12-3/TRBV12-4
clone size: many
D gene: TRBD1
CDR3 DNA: TGTGCCAGCAGGCAGGGGGCTCTGACGGGCACTGAAGCTTTCTTT
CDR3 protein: CASRQGALTGTEAFF

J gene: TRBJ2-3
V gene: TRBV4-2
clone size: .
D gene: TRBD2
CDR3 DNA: TGTGCCAGCAGCCAGCCCTCGGGGGGGCGCGAGGATACGCAGTATTTT
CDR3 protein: CASSQPSGGREDTQYF

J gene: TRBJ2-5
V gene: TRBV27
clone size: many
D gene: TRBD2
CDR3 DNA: TGTGCCAGCAGTTTTAGTCGAGGGAGGGGTCGGGAGACCCAGTACTTC
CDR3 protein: CASSFSRGRGRETQYF

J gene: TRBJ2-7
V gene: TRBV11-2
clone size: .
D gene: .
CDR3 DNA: TGTGCCAGCAGCTTAGGACTAGTGGGTTCCTACGAGCAGTACTTC
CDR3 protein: CASSLGLVGSYEQYF

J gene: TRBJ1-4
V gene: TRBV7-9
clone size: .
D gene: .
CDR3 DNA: TGTGCCAGCAGCGGGAGAAGGACGGAGGGGGGTGAAAAACTGTTTTTT
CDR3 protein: CASSGRRTEGGEKLFF

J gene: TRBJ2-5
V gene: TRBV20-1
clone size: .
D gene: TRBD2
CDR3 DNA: TGCAGTGCTATCGGGACTAGCGGGAGTAGCACGCGAGAGACCCAGTACTTC
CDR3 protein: CSAIGTSGSSTRETQYF

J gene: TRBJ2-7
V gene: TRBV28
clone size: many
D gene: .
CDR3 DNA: TGTGCCAGCAGAGCCGGGCTAACCTACGAGCAGTACTTC
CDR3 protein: CASRAGLTYEQYF

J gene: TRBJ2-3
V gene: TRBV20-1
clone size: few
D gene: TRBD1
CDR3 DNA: TGCAGTGCTAGGGGGGACAGTTCTAGCACAGATACGCAGTATTTT
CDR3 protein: CSARGDSSSTDTQYF

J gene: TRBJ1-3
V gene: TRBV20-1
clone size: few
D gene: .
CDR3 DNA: TGCAGTGCGTACGACGCCCCAGGGGTCTCTGGAAACACCATATATTTT
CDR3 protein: CSAYDAPGVSGNTIYF

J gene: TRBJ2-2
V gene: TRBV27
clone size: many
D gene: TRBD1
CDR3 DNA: TGTGCCAGCAGTTTATCCGGGACAGGGAACACCGGGGAGCTGTTTTTT
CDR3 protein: CASSLSGTGNTGELFF